One and the same sample provided the 10 T cell receptor beta chains below, sequenced in a study of long-term antiretroviral therapy in people with HIV. Survey level was the resolution at which the v3.0 immunoSEQ assay ran. The method was immunoSEQ multiplex PCR; TCRdb's version includes in-frame clones alone and lacks a portion of them. Here the sample spans some 28,000 clones, approximately 95% being singletons. The sequencing used unsorted PBMCs, collected 5.3 years after starting antiretroviral therapy. These receptors were taken from a man in his fifties or sixties with HIV.

CDR3 sequence reads: CASSFRAGRETQYF. The DNA of the CDR3 is TGCGCCAGCAGCTTTAGGGCAGGACGAGAGACCCAGTACTTC. V usage is TRBV4-1 and J usage is TRBJ2-5; no clear D. The CDR3 is 14 residues long. Germline V gives CDR1 MGHRA, CDR2 YSYEKL. The V gene lost 5 bases and the J gene lost 4 bases, with 14 bases spanning the gap.

The rearrangement uses TRBV10-3 and TRBJ2-3, with 10 bases fitting TRBD2. Germline CDR1 and CDR2: ENHRY and SYGVKD. The CDR3 spans 16 residues. The junction had 6 bases not matched to a gene; V was cut back by 6 bases and J by 0 bases. The CDR3 is CAIRLSSGRSTDTQYF. For the CDR3, the DNA is TGTGCCATCAGGCTCTCTAGCGGGAGAAGCACAGATACGCAGTATTTT.

The gene calls are TRBV2 and TRBJ2-2, with 9 bases fitting TRBD1. Germline V gene data show CDR1 as SNHLY and CDR2 as FYNNEI. This CDR3 contains 14 residues. The ends lost 7 bases at V and 3 bases at J; junction bases unmatched: 3. CDR3 amino acids: CASMRTGDTGELFF. In DNA form, the CDR3 reads TGTGCCAGCATGCGGACAGGGGACACCGGGGAGCTGTTTTTT.

This rearrangement joins TRBV6-6 to TRBJ1-3; 8 bases match TRBD1. Germline-derived CDR1 and CDR2 are MNHNY and SVGAGI (reference sequence). This CDR3 region has 14 residues. V lost 6 bases, J lost 4 bases, and 5 bases stayed unmatched. CDR3 DNA: TGTGCCAGCAGGGAGACAGGGGAAGGAAACACCATATATTTT. Its protein product is CASRETGEGNTIYF.

The chain employs TRBV28 and TRBJ1-2; TRBD1 is a possible D gene (6 bases). The CDR3 runs to 10 residues. Between the trimmed V and J ends, which lost 11 bases and 5 bases, there was a span of 9 bases. From germline, CDR1 is MDHEN and CDR2 SYDVKM. The CDR3 DNA reads as TGTGCCGCGGGGGCATATGGCTACACCTTC. Its protein product is CAAGAYGYTF.

In this sample, this clone turned up a few times. The chain uses TRBV20-1 and TRBJ1-1, with TRBD1 matching over 10 bases. This CDR3 has 11 residues. Germline assignment: CDR1 DFQATT and CDR2 SNEGSKA (reference sequence). V shed 6 bases and J 7 bases; nucleotides not matched to a gene: 2. This CDR3 reads CSADRGHEAFF. CDR3 DNA: TGCAGTGCCGACAGGGGGCATGAAGCTTTCTTT.

The chain uses TRBV4-1 and TRBJ2-3; 13 bases are a match to TRBD2. After removal of 1 base from V and 4 bases from J, the junction contained 5 bases not matched to a gene. From germline, CDR1 is MGHRA and CDR2 YSYEKL. The CDR3 has 17 amino acids. The CDR3 loop is CASSQGTSGGGADTQYF. The CDR3 DNA follows: TGCGCCAGCAGCCAAGGGACTAGCGGGGGTGGGGCAGATACGCAGTATTTT.

The chain couples TRBV7-6 to TRBJ2-3; 8 bases map to TRBD1. Trimming at V came to 5 bases and at J to 4 bases, leaving 5 bases not matched to a gene. In germline, CDR1 is SGHVS, CDR2 FNYEAQ. CDR3 size: 14 residues. The CDR3 reads CASSLGQGADTQYF. Here the CDR3 DNA reads TGTGCCAGCAGCCTCGGACAGGGAGCAGATACGCAGTATTTT.

CDR3 amino acids: CASSPGLLTGELFF. The CDR3 coding sequence is TGTGCCAGCAGCCCCGGACTCCTCACCGGGGAGCTGTTTTTT. The chain has TRBV11-2 and TRBJ2-2, with a possible D match to TRBD2 (5 bases). Germline loops: CDR1 SGHAT, CDR2 FQNNGV. This CDR3 region has 14 residues. V lost 5 bases and J lost 4, with 11 bases in between.

The genes are TRBV7-9 and TRBJ2-1; D is possibly TRBD2 (6 bases). The V end lost 2 bases, the J end lost 6 bases, and 14 bases lay between the germline ends. CDR3 size: 15 residues. The germline CDR1 and CDR2 sequences are SEHNR and FQNEAQ (reference sequence). CDR3 residues: CASSLRTGTGNEQFF. The CDR3 DNA reads TGTGCCAGCAGCTTAAGAACCGGGACTGGCAATGAGCAGTTCTTC.